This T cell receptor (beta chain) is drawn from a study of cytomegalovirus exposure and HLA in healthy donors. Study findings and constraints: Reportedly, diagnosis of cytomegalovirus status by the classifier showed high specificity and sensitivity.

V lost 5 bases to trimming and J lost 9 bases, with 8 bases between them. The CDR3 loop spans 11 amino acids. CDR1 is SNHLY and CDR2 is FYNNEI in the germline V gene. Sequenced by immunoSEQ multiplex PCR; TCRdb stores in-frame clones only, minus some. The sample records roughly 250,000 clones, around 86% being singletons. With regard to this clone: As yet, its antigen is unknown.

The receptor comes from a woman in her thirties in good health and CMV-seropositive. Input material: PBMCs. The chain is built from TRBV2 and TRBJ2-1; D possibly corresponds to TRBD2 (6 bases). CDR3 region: CASSTEGEQFF. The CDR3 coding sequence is TGTGCCAGCAGTACGGAGGGTGAGCAGTTCTTC.